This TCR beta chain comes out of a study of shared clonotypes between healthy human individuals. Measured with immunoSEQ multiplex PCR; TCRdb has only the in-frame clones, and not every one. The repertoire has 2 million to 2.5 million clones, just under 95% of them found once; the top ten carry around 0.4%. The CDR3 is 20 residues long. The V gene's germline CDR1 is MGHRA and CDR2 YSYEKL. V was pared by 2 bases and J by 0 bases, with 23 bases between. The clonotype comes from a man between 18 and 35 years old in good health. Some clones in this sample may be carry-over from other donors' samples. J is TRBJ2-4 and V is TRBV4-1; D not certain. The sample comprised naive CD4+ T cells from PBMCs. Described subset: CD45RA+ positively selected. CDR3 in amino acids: CASSQFTAHPGFTAKNIQYF. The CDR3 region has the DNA TGCGCCAGCAGCCAATTCACTGCGCACCCTGGCTTTACAGCCAAAAACATTCAGTACTTC.